Listed below are T cell receptor beta chains from one sample, sequenced in a study of T cell changes during pregnancy in multiple sclerosis. This table comes from immunoSEQ multiplex PCR, and its TCRdb copy is limited to in-frame clones, with some not included. The data contain over 50,000 clones, under 95% of them singletons. The material was peripheral blood, obtained in the third trimester of pregnancy. These receptors all stem from a female donor in good health, enrolled as a control in a pregnancy study. The CDR3 runs from the conserved cysteine through the conserved F or W. The D gene is left open where the match is weak. Size tells how often a clone was seen (once, few, many) or the class of an expanded clone, and some rows leave it out.

CDR3: CASTAGSKQETQYF; J: TRBJ2-5; size: -; V: TRBV5-1; D: -
CDR3: CASSLATGGGSPLHF; J: TRBJ1-6; size: -; V: TRBV7-9; D: TRBD1
CDR3: CASSLGQSNEQYF; J: TRBJ2-7; size: -; V: TRBV5-4; D: -
CDR3: CASSPGGSGGYTF; J: TRBJ1-2; size: -; V: TRBV9; D: -
CDR3: CASGPWSGELFF; J: TRBJ2-2; size: -; V: TRBV9; D: -
CDR3: CASSSGGQGVFVFF; J: TRBJ1-4; size: -; V: TRBV28; D: TRBD1
CDR3: CASSGNTEAFF; J: TRBJ1-1; size: -; V: TRBV19; D: -
CDR3: CASSLGQGRFGYTF; J: TRBJ1-2; size: -; V: TRBV6-5; D: TRBD1
CDR3: CASRTLEKAFF; J: TRBJ1-1; size: -; V: TRBV28; D: -
CDR3: CSASPGGSYTF; J: TRBJ1-2; size: few; V: TRBV20-1; D: -
CDR3: CSVDMVGTQYF; J: TRBJ2-3; size: -; V: TRBV29-1; D: -
CDR3: CASSSRDTIYF; J: TRBJ1-3; size: -; V: TRBV7-2; D: -
CDR3: CASRQQTGKDEKLFF; J: TRBJ1-4; size: -; V: TRBV7-9; D: TRBD1
CDR3: CASTPFSERSNQPQHF; J: TRBJ1-5; size: once; V: TRBV27; D: -
CDR3: CASSHPGGELGGYTF; J: TRBJ1-2; size: once; V: TRBV16; D: -
CDR3: CASTIPDRPNSPLHF; J: TRBJ1-6; size: -; V: TRBV19; D: TRBD1
CDR3: CASSFSGPYEQYF; J: TRBJ2-7; size: -; V: TRBV7-8; D: -
CDR3: CASSPAGIRPNEQFF; J: TRBJ2-1; size: -; V: TRBV27; D: -
CDR3: CASSPTGNTIYF; J: TRBJ1-3; size: once; V: TRBV7-2; D: -
CDR3: CASSLMGQDQETQYF; J: TRBJ2-5; size: -; V: TRBV7-3; D: -